These T cell receptor beta chains were read from a single sample in a study of cytomegalovirus exposure and HLA in healthy donors. Clones were read by immunoSEQ multiplex PCR, and TCRdb kept only the in-frame ones, dropping some. The table lists 100,000 to 150,000 clones, about 80% of them singletons. Sequencing input: PBMCs. The receptors were sampled from a woman aged 40 to 49 in good health and CMV-seronegative. Both conserved end residues are part of each CDR3.

J gene,V gene,CDR3 protein
TRBJ2-7,TRBV5-1,CASSLGGTGTYEQYF
TRBJ2-7,TRBV5-1,CASSLNRDASYEQYF
TRBJ2-1,TRBV5-4,CASSLKRGGVNEQFF
TRBJ1-2,TRBV4-2,CASSQDAGTVDYGYTF
TRBJ1-2,TRBV5-6,CASSFGDRSYGYTF
TRBJ1-1,TRBV12-5,CASGTGTGYTEAFF
TRBJ2-1,TRBV29-1,CSVESLAGGAYNEQFF
TRBJ2-1,TRBV27,CASSLSGSVYNEQFF
TRBJ2-2,TRBV9,CASSVGGQGYTGELFF
TRBJ1-1,TRBV2,CASGGSRNEAFF
TRBJ1-1,TRBV4-2,CASSQGDRPNTEAFF
TRBJ2-7,TRBV27,CASSLGGAGYEQYF
TRBJ2-1,TRBV5-6,CASSLGQGRFNEQFF
TRBJ1-5,TRBV5-6,CASSKQGSSNQPQHF
TRBJ1-5,TRBV5-1,CASSLGWGDQPQHF
TRBJ1-2,TRBV5-1,CASSLEPSTGGGFGYTF
TRBJ1-2,TRBV18,CASSPGQGPNYGYTF
TRBJ1-2,TRBV7-6,CASSLGEVGGYTF
TRBJ2-7,TRBV7-9,CASSPRGVGAYEQYF
TRBJ2-6,TRBV9,CASSVVGRAGANVLTF
TRBJ2-7,TRBV10-3,CAISSLEDEQYF
TRBJ2-5,TRBV4-3,CASSQEDRAETQYF
TRBJ1-1,TRBV12-5,CASGLNEDTEAFF
TRBJ2-1,TRBV7-8,CASSFRFGSDRGGTSGHWGQFF
TRBJ2-3,TRBV5-1,CASSFLGTDTQYF
TRBJ1-1,TRBV28,CASSAFAGGTGTEAFF
TRBJ1-1,TRBV9,CASRGGMNTEAFF
TRBJ2-1,TRBV28,CASSTYLADSYNEQFF
TRBJ2-1,TRBV7-8,CASSLTGTTYNEQFF
TRBJ2-3,TRBV14,CASSVPGDRVGADTQYF
TRBJ1-3,TRBV21-1,CASSDRGFPSGNTIYF
TRBJ1-6,TRBV5-1,CASSSQGGLGSPLHF
TRBJ2-1,TRBV28,CASSLGQGRLNEQFF
TRBJ2-7,TRBV27,CASSHTGPLPSYEQYF
TRBJ2-2,TRBV29-1,CSGLTGIANTGELFF
TRBJ1-6,TRBV15,CATSRVHWSSYNSPLHF
TRBJ2-1,TRBV4-3,CASAHSRTVYNEQFF
TRBJ2-2,TRBV9,CASSVQGPDTGELFF
TRBJ2-7,TRBV27,CASSSPPRQGSEQYF
TRBJ1-4,TRBV7-9,CASSLADSSSIREKLFF
TRBJ1-5,TRBV4-2,CASSQDLISSQPQHF
TRBJ2-7,TRBV27,CASSSGQEFYEQYF
TRBJ1-1,TRBV7-2,CASSLVTGKAFF
TRBJ1-3,TRBV5-1,CASSLGQSGDTIYF
TRBJ2-7,TRBV7-2,CASSPAWGSDEQYF
TRBJ2-2,TRBV2,CASSQYRNTGELFF
TRBJ2-1,TRBV29-1,CSVDGLAGDYNEQFF
TRBJ1-6,TRBV2,CASSGGGGGNSPLHF
TRBJ1-2,TRBV28,CASSLSRIYGYTF
TRBJ1-3,TRBV6-1,CASSEGTVSGNTIYF
TRBJ2-5,TRBV4-2,CASSQDWASGGSETQYF
TRBJ1-5,TRBV7-2,CASSSRGQPQHF
TRBJ1-2,TRBV6-5,CASSYPGQGVSGYTF
TRBJ2-7,TRBV4-1,CASSRTGRPEQYF
TRBJ1-1,TRBV9,CASSVVGSGGGTAFF
.,TRBV5-4,CASSLVAGGEQYF
TRBJ2-3,TRBV14,CASSHRRGRVAGNTDTQYF
TRBJ2-1,TRBV4-2,CASSLARGTGINEQFF
TRBJ1-1,TRBV5-4,CASSKGQANTEAFF